This T cell receptor (beta chain) emerged from a study of long-term antiretroviral therapy in people with HIV (dated 2022 in TCRdb). In the study overall: The earliest samples were collected about a decade before the 2015 WHO recommendation for immediate ART, when ART was typically delayed until CD4 counts fell. Of the 25 to 30 participants with HIV, about a dozen were female. No cross-contamination during QIAcube processing was seen in test extractions of a monoclonal T-cell line run alongside 30 to 35 polyclonal samples. A retrospective serial study tested whether changes in peripheral blood TRB repertoire composition and diversity were associated with ART initiation and durable HIV suppression. From some 28 adults with confirmed HIV infection, the cohort provided some 200 cryopreserved PBMC samples, gathered serially across a mean of around six years (range 1-12).

The immunoSEQ hsTCRB v3.0 assay was used at survey level resolution for TRB variable region sequencing. The targeted TRB sequencing depth was roughly 40,000-55,000 T-cell genomes per sample. An Illumina MiSeq with a v3 150-cycle kit was used to sequence the pooled TRB libraries. The authors processed their data as follows. Repertoire analysis ran in R within a reproducible Nextflow workflow covering QC, data transformation and analysis. Custom analyses were implemented in LymphoSeq2, an R package for AIRR-Seq data exploration. A handful of samples that yielded fewer than 5000 total TRB sequences were excluded, so that approximately 200 HIV repertoires were analyzed. Of the roughly 190 retained HIV repertoires, roughly 61 were collected before and more than 120 after ART initiation. Each repertoire was downsampled to 5000 TRB nucleotide sequences, and summary statistics were averaged across 100 downsampling iterations. Only TRB sequences with CDR3 regions of at least seven amino acids were retained for analysis. Diversity was assessed using a clonality score derived from Shannon entropy and using the Gini coefficient. In the repertoire networks, any two of the top 5000 CDR3 amino acid sequences were linked whenever the two sequences differed by an edit distance of one. GLIPH2 predicted antigen specificity groups and MHC restriction for TRB CDR3 amino acid sequences. To flag known associations with CMV, EBV, HIV or tissue antigens, CDR3 amino acid sequences were compared against VDJdb and McPAS-TCR. Pre-ART, post-ART and control groups were compared with Wilcoxon signed-rank tests and Holm-Bonferroni correction. TCRdb carries this immuneACCESS record with in-frame sequences only. Its versions omit some clonotypes, under half of them owing to an unresolved V gene in the studies checked, with the rest unexplained. That table is the source of V, J and clone size, and D and trimming were worked out from the DNA. This sample is represented by about 18,000 clones; roughly 80% of them were singletons. The ten most abundant clones make up less than 20% of the sample.

To be included, a participant needed at least one PBMC sample from before ART initiation plus at least two post-ART samples. All participants with HIV were treated in the United States of America. Cryopreserved samples of about 0.95-11 million PBMC were thawed and washed before DNA extraction. At the time of the earliest PBMC sample, participants with HIV were aged between about 23 and 54 years. Per participant, PBMC samples came from 1-4 timepoints prior to ART initiation and 2-8 timepoints following ART initiation, for a median of 7 samples. Serial HIV viral load, CD4+ T-cell count, ART history and demographic data were obtained for every participant. A Qiagen kit on a QIAcube was used to extract genomic DNA from unsorted PBMC, with samples processed in batches of 12. The research as a whole found: Because pre-ART samples had limited cell numbers, profiling was done on unsorted PBMC rather than on sorted CD4+ and CD8+ T cells. The repertoire was dominated across all time points by expanded TRB clones identified before ART initiation, although this dominance was seen to fluctuate and to decrease in many PLHIV after ART. Owing to limited PBMC availability, only the TCR beta chain was sequenced, without alpha chain pairing. Samples dated from the mid-2000s to the late 2010s, and the ART regimens used may be less effective than current ones. A significant increase in TRB diversity was found to be associated with ART initiation, although TRB diversity was observed to remain significantly below that of transplant donor controls even after long-term ART. CDR3 length ranges in HIV repertoires were narrower than in controls, and network structure suggested an antigen-experienced repertoire with only a slight naive shift after ART. Inferences about post-ART repertoire changes were limited because no data were available on ART adherence, viral resistance or therapy changes.

The CDR3 covers 13 residues, taking in both the cysteine and the phenylalanine. The read is trimmed to its CDR3 DNA, 39 bases read in frame from base 1. V lost 2 bases and J lost 4 bases; the stretch between them is 6 bases long. CDR1 and CDR2 are read off the germline V gene as SGHDN and FVKESK. This clone was seen a single time. Its target antigen remains unknown. No per-base quality is available; no much larger clone lies one base away. Source: unsorted PBMCs, taken 0.6 years after starting antiretroviral therapy. The receptor was derived from a woman under 30 with HIV. This sequence uses TRBV14 and TRBJ1-5; TRBD1 might be the D gene, on 5 matching bases. This receptor carries the CDR3 CASSQQGNQPQHF. The DNA sequence is given as TGTGCCAGCAGCCAACAGGGTAATCAGCCCCAGCATTTT.